This TCR beta chain was identified in a study of control samples from healthy donors and cancer patients. The CDR3 covers 15 residues. In germline, CDR1 is SGHTA, CDR2 FQGTGA. The J segment lost 3 bases and the V segment lost 5 bases, leaving 6 bases of the junction unmatched. Only in-frame clones appear in the TCRdb table, and some are missing; sequencing was by immunoSEQ multiplex PCR. The table includes 150,000 or so clones, roughly 93% detected once. V and J are TRBV7-3 and TRBJ2-2; 7 nucleotides agree with TRBD2. The sequence came from a young man in good health. Sequenced: blood. The CDR3 sequence is CASSLGREDTGELFF. For the CDR3, the DNA is TGTGCCAGCAGCCTAGGGAGGGAGGACACCGGGGAGCTGTTTTTT. The full variable domain, rest sourced from reference TRBV7-3 and TRBJ2-2, is GAGVSQTPSNKVTEKGKYVELRCDPISGHTALYWYRQSLGQGPEFLIYFQGTGAADDSGLPNDRFFAVRPEGSVSTLKIQRTERGDSAVYLCASSLGREDTGELFFGEGSRLTVL.